This TCR beta chain was recovered during a study of Graves' ophthalmopathy and Graves' hyperthyroidism. The CDR3 spans 19 residues. Germline CDR1 reads WSHSY; CDR2 reads SAAADI. J gave up 1 base and V 0 bases, and 14 bases lay outside the gene matches. Many counts were recorded for this clonotype. The study amplified TCR beta CDR3 regions using RNA transcripts. The first round was an RT-PCR with HTBI primers, and the second round was a multiplex PCR. TCRdb re-called the multiplex PCR reads through MiXCR, storing one row per CDR3 protein. The data hold over a million distinct CDR3 sequences, with about 38% observed a single time.

V is TRBV10-2 and J is TRBJ1-1; 7 bases agree with TRBD1. This sequence was found in an adult man with Graves' hyperthyroidism. The source material was peripheral blood or thyroid tissue (not recorded which). The CDR3 DNA is TGCGCCAGCAGTGAGTCGACTCTCCGCGGGGACAGCCGGAACACTGAAGCTTTCTTT. Translation gives CASSESTLRGDSRNTEAFF.